The rows below give T cell receptor beta chains drawn from one sample of a study of T cell changes during pregnancy in multiple sclerosis. Produced via immunoSEQ multiplex PCR; TCRdb's table is partial and in-frame only. This table has some 110,000 clones, roughly 90% appearing once. The source was peripheral blood, collected in the third trimester of pregnancy. The origin of the receptors is a female donor with multiple sclerosis, enrolled in a pregnancy study. Both conserved end residues are part of each CDR3. A D gene is named only where the DNA matches it firmly. Size is stated for part of the rows, as once, few or many counts, or as a class when the clone is expanded.

TRBV19	TRBJ1-2	.	.	CASSKGPNYGYTF	TGTGCCAGTAGTAAGGGGCCTAACTATGGCTACACCTTC
TRBV6-6	TRBJ2-5	.	.	CASSYSGREETQYF	TGTGCCAGCAGTTACTCAGGCAGGGAAGAGACCCAGTACTTC
TRBV6-6	TRBJ2-3	TRBD2	.	CASSYSSGSFSDTQYF	TGTGCCAGCAGTTACTCGAGCGGGAGCTTCTCAGATACGCAGTATTTT
TRBV28	TRBJ1-5	.	.	CASTQTGTKQPQHF	TGTGCCAGCACTCAAACGGGAACCAAACAGCCCCAGCATTTT
TRBV6-1	TRBJ2-5	.	.	CASSENRVETQYF	TGTGCCAGCAGTGAGAACAGAGTAGAGACCCAGTACTTC
TRBV2	TRBJ2-3	.	.	CASSPNTGDTQYF	TGTGCCAGCAGTCCGAACACCGGGGATACGCAGTATTTT
TRBV11-2	TRBJ1-2	.	.	CASSFPGMGDYGYTF	TGTGCCAGCAGCTTCCCAGGAATGGGTGACTATGGCTACACCTTC
TRBV7-9	TRBJ1-6	TRBD1	.	CASSLVVGQGNSPLHF	TGTGCCAGCAGCTTAGTTGTGGGACAGGGTAATTCACCCCTCCACTTT
TRBV7-8	TRBJ2-5	TRBD2	once	CASSLVRGEETQYF	TGTGCCAGCAGCTTAGTGCGGGGGGAAGAGACCCAGTACTTC
TRBV10-2	TRBJ2-3	TRBD1	.	CASSSRGGWGTDTQYF	TGCGCCAGCAGTAGCAGAGGGGGCTGGGGCACAGATACGCAGTATTTT
TRBV5-6	TRBJ1-4	.	.	CASSLSRRVEKLFF	TGTGCCAGCAGCTTAAGCAGGAGGGTTGAAAAACTGTTTTTT
TRBV14	TRBJ1-2	TRBD1	.	CASSPPGQGAGGYTF	TGTGCCAGCAGCCCTCCGGGACAGGGGGCCGGTGGCTACACCTTC
TRBV4-2	TRBJ2-3	TRBD1	.	CASSRRDRDTDTQYF	TGTGCCAGCAGCCGAAGGGACAGGGACACAGATACGCAGTATTTT
TRBV5-4	TRBJ2-1	TRBD2	.	CASSGGTSGPYNEQFF	TGTGCCAGCAGCGGGGGGACTAGCGGACCTTACAATGAGCAGTTCTTC
TRBV6-7	TRBJ1-3	.	once	CASNYGGSGNTIYF	TGTGCCAGCAACTACGGGGGATCTGGAAACACCATATATTTT
TRBV27	TRBJ1-4	TRBD1	.	CASSLSIAGTGPSEKLFF	TGTGCCAGCAGTTTATCGATCGCCGGGACAGGGCCTAGCGAAAAACTGTTTTTT
TRBV19	TRBJ1-4	TRBD1	.	CATGETNEKLFF	TGTGCTACAGGGGAGACTAATGAAAAACTGTTTTTT
TRBV4-2	TRBJ1-6	.	.	CASSQVAGVENSPLHF	TGTGCCAGCAGCCAAGTGGCAGGGGTGGAGAATTCACCCCTCCACTTT
TRBV5-6	TRBJ2-2	TRBD2	.	CASSLWVAGVGTGELFF	TGTGCCAGCAGCTTGTGGGTAGCGGGAGTGGGCACCGGGGAGCTGTTTTTT
TRBV5-4	TRBJ2-3	.	.	CASSLVVGGGGGTDTQYF	TGTGCCAGCAGCTTGGTTGTAGGGGGGGGAGGGGGCACAGATACGCAGTATTTT
TRBV4-2	TRBJ1-5	.	.	CASSQGGPDSNQPQHF	TGTGCCAGCAGCCAAGGGGGGCCTGATAGCAATCAGCCCCAGCATTTT
TRBV19	TRBJ1-1	TRBD1	.	CASTRTGENTEAFF	TGTGCCAGCACCCGGACAGGGGAGAACACTGAAGCTTTCTTT